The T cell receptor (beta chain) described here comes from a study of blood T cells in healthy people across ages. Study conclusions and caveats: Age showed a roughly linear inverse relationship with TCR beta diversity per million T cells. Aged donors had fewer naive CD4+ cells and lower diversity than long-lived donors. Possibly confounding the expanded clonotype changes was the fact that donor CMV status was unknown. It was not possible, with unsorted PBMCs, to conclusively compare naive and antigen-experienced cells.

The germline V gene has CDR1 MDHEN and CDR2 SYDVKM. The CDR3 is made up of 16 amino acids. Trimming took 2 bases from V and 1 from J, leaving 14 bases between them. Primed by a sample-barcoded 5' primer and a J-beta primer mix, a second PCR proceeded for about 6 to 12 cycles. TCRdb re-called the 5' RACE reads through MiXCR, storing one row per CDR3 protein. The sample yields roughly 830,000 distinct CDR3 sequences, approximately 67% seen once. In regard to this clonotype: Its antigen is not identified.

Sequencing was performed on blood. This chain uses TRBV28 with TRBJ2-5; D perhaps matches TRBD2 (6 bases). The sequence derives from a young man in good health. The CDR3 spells CASSLPQGGFQETQYF. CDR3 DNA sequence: TGTGCCAGCAGTTTACCCCAGGGAGGCTTCCAAGAGACCCAGTACTTC. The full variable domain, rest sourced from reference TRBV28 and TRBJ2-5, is DVKVTQSSRYLVKRTGEKVFLECVQDMDHENMFWYRQDPGLGLRLIYFSYDVKMKEKGDIPEGYSVSREKKERFSLILESASTNQTSMYLCASSLPQGGFQETQYFGPGTRLLVL.